This TCR beta chain appears in the sequencing data of a study of siplizumab effects on memory and regulatory T cells (dated by TCRdb to the late 2010s). Notes on the research overall: The study examined how the anti-CD2 antibody siplizumab affects alloreactive T-cell subsets in allogeneic mixed lymphocyte reactions built from human PBMCs. Broad study findings and their caveats: The suppressive function of proliferating Tregs from siplizumab cultures was not functionally confirmed. The cumulative frequency of alloreactive sequences traceable to unstimulated CD4+ memory T cells was significantly reduced by siplizumab. About 75-97% of proliferating CD4+ or CD8+ clones could not be given a naive or memory phenotype. Sequences below about 10^-5 frequency were poorly captured, so only a minor fraction of alloreactive clones could be mapped to unstimulated subsets. Of the alloreactive CD4+ clones that could be mapped, the Treg-derived share averaged around 64% with siplizumab compared with roughly 25% in control reactions. Unstimulated naive T cells appeared more diverse than memory T cells, and naive cells seemed to contribute substantially to the alloresponse.

Per the germline V gene, MNHNS is the CDR1 and SASEGT is the CDR2. Trimming takes 9 bases from V and 2 bases from J, and the germline ends sit 7 bases apart. The CDR3 runs 11 residues from the cysteine to the phenylalanine. Solely the CDR3 DNA is kept, with 33 bases framed from the first base. In the case of this clone: Its target antigen remains unknown. No base quality values were provided; no much bigger clone lies one nucleotide off.

Receptors were amplified or captured by the immunoSEQ multiplex PCR assay. Roughly 10^5 TCR templates per sample were assayed on the deep sequencing platform. Genomic DNA extracted from sorted T cells was the material used for TCRbeta CDR3 sequencing. The original pipeline was this. The R programming language was used for the clonal analysis of the TCRbeta CDR3 data. Alloreactive CD4+ and CD8+ clones were defined by comparing unstimulated samples with post-reaction CFSE-low samples. By matching sequences to the repertoires of sorted unstimulated Treg and non-Treg cells, each alloreactive CD4+ clone was assigned a regulatory or non-regulatory origin. What TCRdb holds here is the immuneACCESS table cut down to in-frame rearrangements. Part of the clones is not present; checked against another copy, under half of the missing clones reflect an unresolved V gene, and the others are unexplained. The DNA was the basis for D and trimming; V, J and clone size are from that table. The table for this sample lists about 50,000 clones; 93% of them were counted only once. Under 20% of the sample comes from the top ten.

Sorted unstimulated T cells, along with proliferating T cells recovered from mixed lymphocyte reactions, underwent TCRbeta CDR3 sequencing. Fresh whole blood from ten HLA-typed healthy donors was used as the source from which PBMCs were isolated. Rearrangement joined TRBV6-1 to TRBJ1-2; the D gene cannot be resolved reliably. Sequenced sample: CD8+ T cells sorted from blood. The receptor comes from a human donor in good health. The CDR3 protein is CASSLNYGYTF. The sequenced DNA: TGTGCCAGTTCCCTCAACTATGGCTACACCTTC.